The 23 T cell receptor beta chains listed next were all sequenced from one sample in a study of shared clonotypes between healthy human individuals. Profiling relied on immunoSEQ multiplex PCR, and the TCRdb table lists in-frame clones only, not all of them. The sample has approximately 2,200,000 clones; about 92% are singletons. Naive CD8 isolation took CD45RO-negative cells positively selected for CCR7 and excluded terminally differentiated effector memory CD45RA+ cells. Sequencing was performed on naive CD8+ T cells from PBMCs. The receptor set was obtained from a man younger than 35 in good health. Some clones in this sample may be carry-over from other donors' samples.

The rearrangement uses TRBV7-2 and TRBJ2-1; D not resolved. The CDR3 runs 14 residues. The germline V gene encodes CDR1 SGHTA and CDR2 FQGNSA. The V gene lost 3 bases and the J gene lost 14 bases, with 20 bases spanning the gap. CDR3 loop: CASSFSSFGQDKFF. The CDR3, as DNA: TGTGCCAGCAGCTTTAGTTCCTTCGGGCAGGATAAGTTCTTC.

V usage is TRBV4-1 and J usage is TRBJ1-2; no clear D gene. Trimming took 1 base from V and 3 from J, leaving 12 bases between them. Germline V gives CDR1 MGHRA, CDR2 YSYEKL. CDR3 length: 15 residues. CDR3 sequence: CASSQVGGRDYGYTF. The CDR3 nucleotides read TGCGCCAGCAGCCAAGTAGGAGGTAGGGACTATGGCTACACCTTC.

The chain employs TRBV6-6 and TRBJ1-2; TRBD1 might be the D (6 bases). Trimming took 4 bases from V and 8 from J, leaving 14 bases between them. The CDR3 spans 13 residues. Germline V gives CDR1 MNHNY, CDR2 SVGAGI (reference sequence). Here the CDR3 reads CASSSLQGNGYTF. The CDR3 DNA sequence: TGTGCCAGCAGTTCCTTACAGGGAAACGGCTACACCTTC.

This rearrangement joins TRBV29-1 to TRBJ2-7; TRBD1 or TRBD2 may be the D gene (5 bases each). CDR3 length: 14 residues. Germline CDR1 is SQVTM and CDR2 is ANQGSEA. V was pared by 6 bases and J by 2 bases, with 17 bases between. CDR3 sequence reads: CSVADRTGPYEQYF. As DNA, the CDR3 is TGCAGCGTCGCGGACCGTACGGGGCCCTACGAGCAGTACTTC.

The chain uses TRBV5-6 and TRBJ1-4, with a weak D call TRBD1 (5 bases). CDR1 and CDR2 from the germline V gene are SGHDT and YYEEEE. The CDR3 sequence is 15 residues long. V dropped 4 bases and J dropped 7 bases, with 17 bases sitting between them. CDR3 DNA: TGTGCCAGCAGCCCCGCGTGGGGGATGGCTGAAAAACTGTTTTTT. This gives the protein CASSPAWGMAEKLFF.

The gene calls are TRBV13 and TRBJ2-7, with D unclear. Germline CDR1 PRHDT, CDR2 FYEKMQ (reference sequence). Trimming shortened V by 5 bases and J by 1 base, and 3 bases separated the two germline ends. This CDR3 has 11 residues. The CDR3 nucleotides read TGTGCCAGCAGCCCTTCCTACGAGCAGTACTTC. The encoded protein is CASSPSYEQYF.

CDR3: CASGPGGVGDGYTF. For the CDR3, the DNA is TGTGCCAGCGGCCCAGGGGGGGTTGGTGATGGCTACACCTTC. The rearrangement joins TRBV7-9 to TRBJ1-2, with 7 bases that match TRBD1. The CDR3 is 14 residues long. The germline CDR1 and CDR2 sequences are SEHNR and FQNEAQ (reference sequence). Trimming removed 8 bases from V and 6 bases from J; junction bases left unmatched: 12.

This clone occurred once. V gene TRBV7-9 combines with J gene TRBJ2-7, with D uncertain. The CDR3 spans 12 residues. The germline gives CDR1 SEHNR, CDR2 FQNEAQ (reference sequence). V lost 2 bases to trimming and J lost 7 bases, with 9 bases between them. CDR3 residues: CASSLILGEQYF. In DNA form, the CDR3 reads TGTGCCAGCAGCTTAATCCTAGGGGAGCAGTACTTC.

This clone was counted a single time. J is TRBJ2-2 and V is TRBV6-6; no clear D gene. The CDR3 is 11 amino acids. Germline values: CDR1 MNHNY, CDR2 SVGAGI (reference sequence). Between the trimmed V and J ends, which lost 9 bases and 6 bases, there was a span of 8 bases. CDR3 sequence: CASRHAGELFF. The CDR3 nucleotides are TGTGCCAGTAGACACGCCGGGGAGCTGTTTTTT.

As DNA, the CDR3 is TGTGCCAGTAGTATACGAGAAATGGGTGAAAAACTGTTTTTT. As protein: CASSIREMGEKLFF. This rearrangement joins TRBV19 to TRBJ1-4; D gene unclear. The CDR3 has 14 amino acids. Trimming removed 2 bases from V and 7 bases from J, with 11 bases in between. Germline values: CDR1 LNHDA, CDR2 SQIVND (reference sequence).

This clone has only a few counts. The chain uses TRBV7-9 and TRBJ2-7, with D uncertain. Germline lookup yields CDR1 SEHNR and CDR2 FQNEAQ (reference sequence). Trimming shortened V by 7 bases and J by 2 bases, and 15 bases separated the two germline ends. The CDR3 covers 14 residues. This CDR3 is CASTQGQSPYEQYF. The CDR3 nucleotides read TGTGCCAGCACCCAAGGCCAGTCCCCCTACGAGCAGTACTTC.

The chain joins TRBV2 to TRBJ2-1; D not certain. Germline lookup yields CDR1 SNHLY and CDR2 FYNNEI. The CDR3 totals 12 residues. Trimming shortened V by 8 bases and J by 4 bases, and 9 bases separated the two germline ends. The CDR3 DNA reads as TGTGCCAGCGAAATAGCTTACAATGAGCAGTTCTTC. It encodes CASEIAYNEQFF.

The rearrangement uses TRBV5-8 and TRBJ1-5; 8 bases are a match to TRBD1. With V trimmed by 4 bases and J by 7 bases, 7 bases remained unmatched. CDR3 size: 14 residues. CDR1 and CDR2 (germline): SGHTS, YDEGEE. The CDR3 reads CASSRRQGNQPQHF. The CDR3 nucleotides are TGTGCCAGCAGCCGAAGACAGGGGAACCAGCCCCAGCATTTT.

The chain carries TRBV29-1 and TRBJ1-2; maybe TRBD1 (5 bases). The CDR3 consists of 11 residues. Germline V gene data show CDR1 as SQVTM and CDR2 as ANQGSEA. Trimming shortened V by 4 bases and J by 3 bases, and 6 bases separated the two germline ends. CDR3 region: CSVAGDYGYTF. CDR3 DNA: TGCAGCGTTGCGGGGGACTATGGCTACACCTTC.

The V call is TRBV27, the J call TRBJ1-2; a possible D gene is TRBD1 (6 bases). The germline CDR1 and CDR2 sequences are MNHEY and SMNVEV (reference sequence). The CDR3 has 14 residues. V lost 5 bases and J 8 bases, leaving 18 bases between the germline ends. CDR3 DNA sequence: TGTGCCAGCAGTCCCAGGACAGAAACACGAGGCTACACCTTC. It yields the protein CASSPRTETRGYTF.

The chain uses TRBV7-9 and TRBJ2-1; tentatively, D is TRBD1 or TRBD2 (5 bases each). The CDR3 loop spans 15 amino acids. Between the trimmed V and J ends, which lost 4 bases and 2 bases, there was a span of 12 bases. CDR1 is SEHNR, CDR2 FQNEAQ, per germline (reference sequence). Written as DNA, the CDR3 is TGTGCCAGCAGCTCCGGGACGTTGGCCTACAATGAGCAGTTCTTC. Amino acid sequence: CASSSGTLAYNEQFF.

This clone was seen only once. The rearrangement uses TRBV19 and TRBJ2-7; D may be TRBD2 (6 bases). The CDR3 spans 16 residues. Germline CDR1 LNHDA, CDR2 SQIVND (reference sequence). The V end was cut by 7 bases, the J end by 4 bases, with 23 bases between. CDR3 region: CASTPGSGEMGYEQYF. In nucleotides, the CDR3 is TGTGCCAGTACCCCGGGTTCGGGAGAAATGGGGTACGAGCAGTACTTC.

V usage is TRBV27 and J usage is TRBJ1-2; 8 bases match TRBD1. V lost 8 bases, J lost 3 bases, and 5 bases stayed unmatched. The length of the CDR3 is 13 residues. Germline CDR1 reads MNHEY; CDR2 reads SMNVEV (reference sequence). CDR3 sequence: CASGHRGDYGYTF. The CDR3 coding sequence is TGTGCCAGCGGACACAGGGGGGACTATGGCTACACCTTC.

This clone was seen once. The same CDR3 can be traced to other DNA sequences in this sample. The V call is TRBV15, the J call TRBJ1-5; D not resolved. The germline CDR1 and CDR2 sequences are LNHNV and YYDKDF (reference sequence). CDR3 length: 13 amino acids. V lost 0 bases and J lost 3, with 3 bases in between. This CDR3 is CATSREANQPQHF. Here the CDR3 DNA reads TGTGCCACCAGCAGAGAGGCCAATCAGCCCCAGCATTTT.

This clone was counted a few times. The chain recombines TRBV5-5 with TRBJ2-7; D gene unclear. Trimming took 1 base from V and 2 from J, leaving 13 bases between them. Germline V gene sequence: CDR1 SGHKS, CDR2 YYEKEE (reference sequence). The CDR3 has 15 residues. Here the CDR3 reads CASSLLNRMTYEQYF. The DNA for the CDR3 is TGTGCCAGCAGCTTGTTGAACAGAATGACCTACGAGCAGTACTTC.

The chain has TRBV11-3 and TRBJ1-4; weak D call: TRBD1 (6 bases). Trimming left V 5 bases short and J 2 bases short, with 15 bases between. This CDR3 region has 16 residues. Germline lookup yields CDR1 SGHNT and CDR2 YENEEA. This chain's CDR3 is CASSLRGHGTNEKLFF. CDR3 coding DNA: TGTGCCAGCAGCCTCCGGGGACACGGCACTAATGAAAAACTGTTTTTT.

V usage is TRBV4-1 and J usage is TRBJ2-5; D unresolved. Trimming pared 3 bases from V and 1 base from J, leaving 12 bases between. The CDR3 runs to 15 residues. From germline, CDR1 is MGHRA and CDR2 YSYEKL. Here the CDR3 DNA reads TGCGCCAGCAGCCATCCCGATTATTCCCAAGAGACCCAGTACTTC. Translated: CASSHPDYSQETQYF.

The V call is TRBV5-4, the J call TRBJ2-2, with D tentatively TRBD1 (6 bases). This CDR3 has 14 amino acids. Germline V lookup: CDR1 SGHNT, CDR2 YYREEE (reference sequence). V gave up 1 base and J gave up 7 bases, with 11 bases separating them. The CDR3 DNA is TGTGCCAGCAGCTTGTGGGGGCTAGGCGGGGAGCTGTTTTTT. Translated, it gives CASSLWGLGGELFF.